This is a list of T cell receptor beta chains from one sample in a study of blood T cell repertoires in COVID-19. Data came from immunoSEQ multiplex PCR; TCRdb stores just in-frame clones and leaves some out. The table has approximately 50,000 clones, around 86% seen once; the top ten hold 5% to 7%. Sequencing input: peripheral blood. Every receptor here comes from a man in his fifties with active COVID-19. The CDR3 runs from the conserved cysteine through the conserved F or W. The D gene is left open where the match is weak. Some rows mark clone size as missing; the rest say once, few, many or name a class of expanded clone.

cdr3_length d_call j_call clone_size v_call cdr3_aa cdr3_nt
14 - TRBJ1-3 - TRBV6-6 CASRGEVGGNTIYF TGTGCCAGCAGAGGGGAGGTAGGAGGAAACACCATATATTTT
11 - TRBJ2-3 - TRBV20-1 CSASNGDTQYF TGCAGTGCTAGTAACGGGGATACGCAGTATTTT
16 TRBD1 TRBJ1-3 - TRBV18 CASSSSRTGTGNTIYF TGTGCCAGCTCATCCTCTAGGACAGGGACTGGAAACACCATATATTTT
15 - TRBJ2-5 - TRBV19 CASSIAFVRGETQYF TGTGCCAGTAGTATAGCGTTCGTCCGGGGGGAGACCCAGTACTTC
15 - TRBJ2-1 once TRBV7-2 CASSLSGGFYNEQFF TGTGCCAGCAGCTTAAGTGGGGGCTTCTACAATGAGCAGTTCTTC
16 - TRBJ2-3 - TRBV7-2 CASSLGRTAITDTQYF TGTGCCAGCAGCTTAGGGCGGACAGCGATCACAGATACGCAGTATTTT
13 - TRBJ1-2 - TRBV10-3 CAISDGRGYGYTF TGTGCCATCAGTGATGGCAGGGGCTATGGCTACACCTTC
11 - TRBJ1-6 - TRBV7-2 CASSSSSPLHF TGTGCCAGCAGCTCTTCTTCACCCCTCCACTTT
17 - TRBJ2-6 - TRBV5-5 CASSLVGTNSGANVLTF TGTGCCAGCAGCTTGGTGGGCACAAACTCTGGGGCCAACGTCCTGACTTTC
19 TRBD2 TRBJ2-3 - TRBV6-6 CASSYAPRLAGPSTDTQYF TGTGCCAGCAGCTATGCCCCCCGTCTAGCGGGTCCGAGCACAGATACGCAGTATTTT
13 - TRBJ2-5 - TRBV25-1 CASSGQPLETQYF TGTGCCAGCAGCGGACAGCCTCTGGAGACCCAGTACTTC
15 TRBD1 TRBJ2-1 - TRBV7-8 CASSQGQGARNEQFF TGTGCCAGCAGCCAGGGACAGGGGGCGCGGAATGAGCAGTTCTTC
11 - TRBJ1-1 - TRBV7-2 CASSTYTEAFF TGTGCCAGCAGCACTTACACTGAAGCTTTCTTT
15 TRBD1 TRBJ2-3 few TRBV10-1 CASSARDRGPDTQYF TGCGCCAGCAGTGCCCGGGACAGGGGGCCAGATACGCAGTATTTT
13 TRBD1 TRBJ1-1 - TRBV6-5 CASRQGKNTEAFF TGTGCCAGTAGACAGGGTAAGAACACTGAAGCTTTCTTT
17 - TRBJ1-3 - TRBV7-6 CASSLGQGWSSGNTIYF TGTGCCAGCAGCTTAGGGCAGGGGTGGAGCTCTGGAAACACCATATATTTT
13 - TRBJ2-1 medium-sized TRBV2 CASSALANNEQFF TGTGCCAGCAGTGCCCTCGCGAACAATGAGCAGTTCTTC
16 - TRBJ2-7 - TRBV4-1 CASSQDPGLEIYEQYF TGCGCCAGCAGCCAAGACCCGGGACTCGAGATTTACGAGCAGTACTTC
14 - TRBJ1-1 - TRBV5-1 CASRSEGANTEAFF TGCGCCAGCAGAAGCGAGGGAGCTAACACTGAAGCTTTCTTT
14 TRBD1 TRBJ2-5 - TRBV30 CAWSEGQGGETQYF TGTGCCTGGAGTGAGGGACAGGGGGGGGAGACCCAGTACTTC
14 - TRBJ2-7 - TRBV4-2 CASSQDLGSYEQYF TGTGCCAGCAGCCAAGATCTCGGCTCCTACGAGCAGTACTTC
15 TRBD1 TRBJ1-2 - TRBV15 CATSISADRVGGYTF TGTGCCACCAGCATCTCCGCGGACAGGGTGGGTGGCTACACCTTC
15 - TRBJ1-6 - TRBV18 CASSPMTGEGSPLHF TGTGCCAGCTCACCTATGACAGGCGAGGGTTCACCCCTCCACTTT
13 TRBD1 TRBJ1-2 - TRBV7-9 CASSPQGTYGYTF TGTGCCAGCAGCCCACAGGGGACCTATGGCTACACCTTC